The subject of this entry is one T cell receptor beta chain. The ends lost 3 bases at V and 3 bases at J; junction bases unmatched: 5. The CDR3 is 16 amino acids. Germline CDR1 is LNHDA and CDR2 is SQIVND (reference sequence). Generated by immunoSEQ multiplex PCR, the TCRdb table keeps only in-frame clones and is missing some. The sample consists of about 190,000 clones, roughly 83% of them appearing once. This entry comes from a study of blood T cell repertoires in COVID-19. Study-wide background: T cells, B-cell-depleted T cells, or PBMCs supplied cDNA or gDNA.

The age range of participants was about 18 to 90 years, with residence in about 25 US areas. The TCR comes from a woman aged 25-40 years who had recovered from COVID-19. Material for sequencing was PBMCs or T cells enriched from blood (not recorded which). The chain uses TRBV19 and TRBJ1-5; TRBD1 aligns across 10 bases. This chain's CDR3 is CASSIRQGAANQPQHF. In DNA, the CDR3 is TGTGCCAGTAGTATTCGACAGGGGGCTGCCAATCAGCCCCAGCATTTT.